The sequence of this T cell receptor (beta chain) was determined in a study of blood T cell repertoires in COVID-19. In the authors' workflow: Using reference gene primer amplification, nucleated cell counts were estimated. This table comes from immunoSEQ multiplex PCR, and its TCRdb copy is limited to in-frame clones, with some not included. D and trimming were read from the DNA, whereas the V and J calls and clone size are those reported in that table. The repertoire holds 200,000 to 250,000 clones, with approximately 90% as singletons. The CDR3 contains 15 residues. In germline, CDR1 is LGHNA, CDR2 YSLEER. V shed 0 bases, J shed 10 bases, and the junction held 7 bases outside the gene matches.

This TCR derives from a woman aged 18 to 35 who had recovered from COVID-19. The chain couples TRBV4-3 to TRBJ2-1; 9 bases are shared with TRBD2. The sequenced sample consisted of peripheral blood. CDR3 sequence reads: CASSQDLAGVREQFF. The CDR3 DNA is TGCGCCAGCAGCCAAGATTTAGCGGGAGTTCGGGAGCAGTTCTTC.